Listed below are T cell receptor beta chains from one sample, sequenced in a study of T cell repertoires in cytomegalovirus infection. TCRdb itself ran the reads through MiXCR, one entry per CDR3 protein. The table shows roughly 170,000 distinct CDR3 sequences, with about 20% occurring only once. Their cognate antigens are unknown. Material: CD8+ T cells from cultured PBMCs, obtained from culture after CMV antigen stimulation. Every receptor here comes from a human donor in good health (CMV status not recorded). Some clones in this sample may be carry-over from other donors' samples. Both conserved end residues are trimmed from each CDR3.

j_call v_call cdr3_aa
TRBJ1-2 TRBV7-9 ASTLGGATNYGYT
TRBJ2-2 TRBV5-6 ASSLYGQGGPGELF
TRBJ1-6 TRBV28 ASSPDSVNSPLH
TRBJ2-7 TRBV7-9 ASSLLDGSYEQY
TRBJ1-4 TRBV27 ASSLTQVQGAGGEKLF
TRBJ2-2 TRBV7-9 ASSLEGWTGELF
TRBJ2-7 TRBV7-2 ASSTSGGAYEQY
TRBJ2-7 TRBV5-6 ASSLLEQGQVAYEQY
TRBJ1-2 TRBV7-6 ASSLRDRGAKNYGYT
TRBJ1-5 TRBV7-2 ASSLGDPWAKEPQH
TRBJ1-2 TRBV10-3 AISEDSYGYT
TRBJ1-6 TRBV5-8 ASSGFVTGTSPLH
TRBJ2-7 TRBV7-2 ASSSFGTGLTYEQY
TRBJ1-6 TRBV7-6 ASSWGRTYNSPLH
TRBJ1-4 TRBV7-9 ASSPRTAWEDEKLF
TRBJ2-7 TRBV14 ASSWDRTYEQY
TRBJ2-6 TRBV6-2/TRBV6-3 ASSPTRVQFVLT
TRBJ1-2 TRBV7-6 ASSFPQGQTVGGYT
TRBJ2-7 TRBV7-6 ASSPLGIYEQY
TRBJ2-3 TRBV3-1 ASSQDPPGGADTQY
TRBJ1-1 TRBV6-6 ASIVYTEAF
TRBJ1-2 TRBV5-4 ASSPDSWGGYT
TRBJ1-1 TRBV6-2/TRBV6-3 ASSFAAEAF
TRBJ1-1 TRBV7-8 ASSLKAQGAATEAF
TRBJ1-4 TRBV7-9 ASSSDRETEKLF
TRBJ2-7 TRBV6-2/TRBV6-3 ASKRAYEQY
TRBJ1-1 TRBV4-1 ASSQDSRGTEAF
TRBJ2-5 TRBV7-8 ASSFRDNPQETQY
TRBJ2-7 TRBV29-1 SVVGAGPYEQY
TRBJ1-1 TRBV4-1 ASSQEAGDRSTEAF
TRBJ2-7 TRBV6-1 ASSSRITGYLPYEQY
TRBJ2-7 TRBV7-6 ASSSGTGSYEQY
TRBJ2-4 TRBV12-3/TRBV12-4 ASSLGTTPKVDSQY
TRBJ1-2 TRBV27 ASSLSPTGGYGYT
TRBJ1-1 TRBV6-1 ASSDGDHTEAF
TRBJ1-1 TRBV7-6 ASSSGRANTEAF
TRBJ2-1 TRBV2 ASSEALQSVYNEQF